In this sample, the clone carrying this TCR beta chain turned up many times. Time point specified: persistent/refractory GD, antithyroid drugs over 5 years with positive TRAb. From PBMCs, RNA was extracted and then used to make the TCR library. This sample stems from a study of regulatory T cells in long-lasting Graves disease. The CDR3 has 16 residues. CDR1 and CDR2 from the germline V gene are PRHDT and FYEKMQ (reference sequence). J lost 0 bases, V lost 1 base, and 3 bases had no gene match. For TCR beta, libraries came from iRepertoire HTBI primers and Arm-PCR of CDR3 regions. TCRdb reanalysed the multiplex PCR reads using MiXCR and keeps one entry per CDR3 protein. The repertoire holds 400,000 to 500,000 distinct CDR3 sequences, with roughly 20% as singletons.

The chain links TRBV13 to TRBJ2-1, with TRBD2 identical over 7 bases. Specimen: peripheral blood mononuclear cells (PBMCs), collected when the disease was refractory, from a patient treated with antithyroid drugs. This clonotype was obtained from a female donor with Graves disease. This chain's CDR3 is CASSLAGGSSYNEQFF. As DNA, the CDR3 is TGTGCCAGCAGCTTAGCGGGCGGGAGCTCCTACAATGAGCAGTTCTTC.